The TCR beta chain described here comes from a study of human thymus T cells. Study-wide results and caveats: Among unrelated individuals, related research reported thymic repertoires that overlapped highly.

During corrective heart surgery, resections were taken, and the thymus tissue came from them. Germline trimming cut 8 bases from V and 3 bases from J; bases unmatched to any gene: 1. Germline V gene lookup returns CDR1 SNHLY and CDR2 FYNNEI. The CDR3 spans 13 residues. Details on this clone: The antigen is not known.

Measured with immunoSEQ multiplex PCR; TCRdb has only the in-frame clones, and not every one. The sample yields roughly 120,000 clones, approximately 96% seen once. The TCR sequence derives from a boy less than two years old with a congenital heart defect but otherwise immunologically healthy. The chain couples TRBV2 to TRBJ2-5; 12 bases are shared with TRBD2. The sample consisted of thymus tissue. The CDR3 DNA reads as TGTGCCAGCCTAGCGGGGGGGAAAGAGACCCAGTACTTC. Amino acids: CASLAGGKETQYF.